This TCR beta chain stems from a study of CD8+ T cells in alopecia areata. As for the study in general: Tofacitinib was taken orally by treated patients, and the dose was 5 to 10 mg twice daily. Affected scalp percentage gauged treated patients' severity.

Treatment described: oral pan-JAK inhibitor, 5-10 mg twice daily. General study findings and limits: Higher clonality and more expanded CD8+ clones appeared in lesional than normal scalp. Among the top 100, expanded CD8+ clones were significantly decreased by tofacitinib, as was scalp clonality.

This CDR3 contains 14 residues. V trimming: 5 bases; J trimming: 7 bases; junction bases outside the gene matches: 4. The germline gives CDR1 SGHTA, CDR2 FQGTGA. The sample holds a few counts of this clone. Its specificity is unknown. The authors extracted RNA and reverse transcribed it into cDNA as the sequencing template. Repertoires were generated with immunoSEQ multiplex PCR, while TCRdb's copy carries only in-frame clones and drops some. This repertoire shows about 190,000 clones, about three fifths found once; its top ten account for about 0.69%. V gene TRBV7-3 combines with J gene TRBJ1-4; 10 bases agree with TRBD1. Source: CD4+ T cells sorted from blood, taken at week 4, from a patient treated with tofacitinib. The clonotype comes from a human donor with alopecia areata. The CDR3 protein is CASSIGQGGEKLFF. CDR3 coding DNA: TGTGCCAGCAGCATCGGACAGGGGGGTGAAAAACTGTTTTTT.